The 28 T cell receptor beta chains reported below all come from one sample, sequenced in a study of T cell repertoires in cytomegalovirus infection. From the reads, TCRdb called clonotypes with MiXCR, one entry per CDR3 protein. The table records around 340,000 distinct CDR3 sequences, about 28% of them present only once. Their antigens are not known. Material: cultured PBMCs, obtained from culture after CMV antigen stimulation. Source of these receptors: a human donor in good health (CMV status not recorded). Some clones in this sample may be carry-over from other donors' samples.

The rearrangement uses TRBV25-1 and TRBJ2-1; TRBD1 matches at 9 bases. The CDR3 extends over 12 amino acids. V shed 5 bases, J shed 9 bases, and the junction held 2 bases outside the gene matches. Germline V gene data show CDR1 as MGHDK and CDR2 as SYGVNS. The CDR3 region has the DNA TGTGCCAGCAGTATGACAGGGGGTGAGCAGTTCTTC. This codes for CASSMTGGEQFF. The full variable domain, completed using reference TRBV25-1 and TRBJ2-1, is EADIYQTPRYLVIGTGKKITLECSQTMGHDKMYWYQQDPGMELHLIHYSYGVNSTEKGDLSSESTVSRIRTEHFPLTLESARPSHTSQYLCASSMTGGEQFFGPGTRLTVL.

In its sample, this clonotype was seen a few times. The chain carries TRBV24-1 and TRBJ2-5; 7 nucleotides align to TRBD1. V gave up 2 bases and J gave up 0 bases; unmatched junction bases: 2. Germline V lookup: CDR1 KGHDR, CDR2 SFDVKD. The CDR3 covers 15 residues. This CDR3 is CATSDSGTDQETQYF. CDR3 nucleotide sequence: TGTGCCACCAGTGATTCCGGGACAGACCAAGAGACCCAGTACTTC.

This chain joins TRBV12-3 or TRBV12-4 and TRBJ1-1; D not resolved. Trimming took off 6 bases at V and 7 bases at J, with 9 bases between the two ends. The CDR3 totals 11 residues. The CDR3 is CASSLRIEAFF. In nucleotides, the CDR3 is TGTGCCAGCAGCCTACGGATTGAAGCTTTCTTT.

This clonotype was found many times. The J gene is TRBJ2-3, the V gene TRBV7-2; D is unclear. CDR1 and CDR2 (germline): SGHTA, FQGNSA. V lost 2 bases, J lost 4 bases, and 10 bases lay in between. CDR3 length: 14 residues. CDR3 nucleotide sequence: TGTGCCAGCAGCTTAAGGAGAACCGCAGATACGCAGTATTTT. Encoded protein: CASSLRRTADTQYF. The full variable domain, with the rest looked up from reference TRBV7-2 and TRBJ2-3, is GAGVSQSPSNKVTEKGKDVELRCDPISGHTALYWYRQSLGQGLEFLIYFQGNSAPDKSGLPSDRFSAERTGGSVSTLTIQRTQQEDSAVYLCASSLRRTADTQYFGPGTRLTVL.

This clonotype was observed a few times. The chain recombines TRBV7-3 with TRBJ2-7; weak D call: TRBD2 (6 bases). This CDR3 is built from 15 residues. The germline V gene has CDR1 SGHTA and CDR2 FQGTGA. Between the trimmed V and J ends, which lost 3 bases and 1 base, there was a span of 13 bases. CDR3 nucleotide sequence: TGTGCCAGCAGCTTGGAAAGCGGGCCTTCCTACGAGCAGTACTTC. It translates to CASSLESGPSYEQYF.

This clonotype was detected only a few times. This chain links TRBV28 with TRBJ1-3; 9 bases fit TRBD1. This CDR3 is built from 19 residues. Germline CDR1 and CDR2: MDHEN and SYDVKM. Trimming cost V 5 bases and J 3 bases; bases outside gene matches: 17. CDR3 region: CASSISGTGTSQNGNTIYF. The CDR3 DNA is TGTGCCAGCAGTATATCCGGGACAGGGACTTCCCAAAATGGAAACACCATATATTTT.

This sequence joins TRBV4-2 and TRBJ2-3; 15 bases agree with TRBD2. Germline assignment: CDR1 LGHNA and CDR2 YNFKEQ. With V trimmed by 0 bases and J by 1 base, 8 bases remained unmatched. This CDR3 spans 20 amino acids. The CDR3, as DNA: TGTGCCAGCAGCCAAGACTGGCGGACTAGCGGGAGGGTCGGCACAGATACGCAGTATTTT. It is translated as CASSQDWRTSGRVGTDTQYF.

V usage is TRBV20-1 and J usage is TRBJ1-5; D is unclear. The CDR3 runs to 13 residues. The germline CDR1 and CDR2 sequences are DFQATT and SNEGSKA (reference sequence). Between the trimmed V and J ends, which lost 3 bases and 0 bases, there was a span of 6 bases. CDR3 sequence (DNA): TGCAGTGCTAGGGTTAATAGCAATCAGCCCCAGCATTTT. Encoded protein: CSARVNSNQPQHF.

J is TRBJ1-2 and V is TRBV7-9; D is uncertain. The CDR3 runs to 14 residues. The germline V gene has CDR1 SEHNR and CDR2 FQNEAQ (reference sequence). V shed 5 bases and J shed 2 bases, with 12 bases lying between them. DNA of the CDR3: TGTGCCAGCAGCGTCGGAGGCGGGAACTATGGCTACACCTTC. Residues: CASSVGGGNYGYTF.

The J gene is TRBJ2-3, the V gene TRBV20-1, with 9 bases that match TRBD2. The germline gives CDR1 DFQATT, CDR2 SNEGSKA (reference sequence). V trimming: 6 bases; J trimming: 4 bases; junction bases outside the gene matches: 11. This CDR3 is 15 amino acids long. CDR3 sequence: CSARGGGGAADTQYF. The CDR3 region has the DNA TGCAGTGCCCGTGGGGGCGGGGGGGCAGCAGATACGCAGTATTTT.

This chain joins TRBV19 and TRBJ2-3, with D perhaps matching TRBD2 (5 bases). Germline CDR1 and CDR2: LNHDA and SQIVND (reference sequence). The ends were cut back, 5 bases at V and 8 bases at J, with 8 bases in the middle. The CDR3 runs to 11 residues. The CDR3 here is CASSEGATQYF. The CDR3 DNA is TGTGCCAGTAGTGAGGGCGCTACGCAGTATTTT.

The chain employs TRBV27 and TRBJ2-5, with TRBD2 matching 10 bases. V lost 5 bases to trimming and J lost 0 bases; unmatched junction nucleotides: 6. The CDR3 contains 16 residues. Germline V gene data show CDR1 as MNHEY and CDR2 as SMNVEV (reference sequence). The CDR3: CASSTSSGGYQETQYF. Written as DNA, the CDR3 is TGTGCCAGCAGTACGTCTAGCGGGGGATACCAAGAGACCCAGTACTTC.

This clonotype was observed a single time. The J gene is TRBJ1-1, the V gene TRBV7-3; 7 bases are shared with TRBD1. Per germline, CDR1 SGHTA and CDR2 FQGTGA. This CDR3 has 13 amino acids. V shed 5 bases and J 5 bases; nucleotides not matched to a gene: 5. CDR3 protein: CASSVGQETEAFF. Here the CDR3 DNA reads TGTGCCAGCAGCGTAGGACAGGAAACTGAAGCTTTCTTT.

The chain combines TRBV5-6 with TRBJ1-5, with D tentatively TRBD1 (6 bases). The CDR3 runs to 15 residues. Between the trimmed V and J ends, which lost 4 bases and 7 bases, there was a span of 18 bases. Looked up from germline, CDR1 is SGHDT and CDR2 is YYEEEE. CDR3 nucleotides: TGTGCCAGCAGCCGGTTTCAGGGGCAGTGGCAGCCCCAGCATTTT. Its translation: CASSRFQGQWQPQHF.

V gene TRBV12-3 or TRBV12-4 combines with J gene TRBJ2-5, with TRBD2 matching 9 bases. CDR3 length: 13 residues. Trimming took 3 bases from V and 9 from J; bases not matched to a gene: 5. CDR3 amino acids: CASSFQAGGPQYF. The CDR3 bases are TGTGCCAGCAGTTTTCAAGCGGGAGGCCCCCAGTACTTC.

This clonotype was counted at least ten times. The chain couples TRBV28 to TRBJ1-2; no clear D. Germline V gene sequence: CDR1 MDHEN, CDR2 SYDVKM. V was trimmed by 2 bases and J by 4 bases, leaving 5 bases between them. CDR3 length equals 12 residues. The CDR3: CASSLKGYGYTF. CDR3 DNA sequence: TGTGCCAGCAGTTTAAAGGGCTATGGCTACACCTTC.

The chain has TRBV4-2 and TRBJ1-2; D gene ambiguous. Trimming removed 5 bases at V and 7 bases at J, with 11 bases between. This CDR3 spans 12 amino acids. Per the germline V gene, CDR1 is LGHNA and CDR2 is YNFKEQ. CDR3 region: CASSLGVRGYTF. The CDR3, as DNA: TGTGCCAGCAGCTTAGGCGTTCGTGGCTACACCTTC.

This clonotype was recorded a few times. The gene calls are TRBV12-3 or TRBV12-4 and TRBJ1-2, with 7 bases matching TRBD1. Unmatched junction bases numbered 4, after V lost 7 bases and J lost 2 bases. The CDR3 is made up of 13 amino acids. The CDR3 reads CASTQGGNYGYTF. In DNA, the CDR3 is TGTGCCAGCACCCAGGGGGGGAACTATGGCTACACCTTC.

This clonotype appeared a few times. V is TRBV7-3 and J is TRBJ1-1; TRBD1 aligns across 8 bases. The CDR3 runs to 15 residues. CDR1 and CDR2 (germline): SGHTA, FQGTGA. J lost 3 bases, V lost 5 bases, and 8 bases had no gene match. Here the CDR3 DNA reads TGTGCCAGCAGCATCGACAGGGGACCATACACTGAAGCTTTCTTT. Amino acid sequence: CASSIDRGPYTEAFF.

This clonotype has just a few counts. The V call is TRBV6-6, the J call TRBJ1-5; no clear D gene. The CDR3 covers 14 residues. Germline-derived CDR1 and CDR2 are MNHNY and SVGAGI (reference sequence). Trimming stripped 2 bases from V and 7 bases from J, with 12 bases between. CDR3 region: CASSYGRVPQPQHF. In nucleotides, the CDR3 is TGTGCCAGCAGTTACGGACGGGTCCCCCAGCCCCAGCATTTT.

This clonotype turned up a few times. The chain has TRBV6-1 and TRBJ1-4; D uncertain. V lost 6 bases and J lost 8, with 10 bases in between. The CDR3 has 12 amino acids. Per the germline V gene, CDR1 is MNHNS and CDR2 is SASEGT. CDR3 in amino acids: CASSLGGEKLFF. In DNA, the CDR3 is TGTGCCAGCAGCCTCGGCGGCGAAAAACTGTTTTTT.

This clonotype has ten or more counts. The J gene is TRBJ2-5, the V gene TRBV18; the match to TRBD2 covers 8 bases. Trimming removed 1 base from V and 5 bases from J; junction bases left unmatched: 9. Germline CDR1 KGHSH, CDR2 LQKENI. CDR3 size: 16 residues. Written as DNA, the CDR3 is TGTGCCAGCTCACCACGCAACGGGGGGGCCTCTGAGACCCAGTACTTC. Encoded protein: CASSPRNGGASETQYF.

This clonotype was seen more than once but under ten times. The chain couples TRBV12-3 or TRBV12-4 to TRBJ1-1, with D possibly matching TRBD1 (5 bases). The CDR3 has 14 amino acids. V lost 5 bases and J 7 bases, leaving 17 bases between the germline ends. The CDR3 sequence is CASSTGAGSGEAFF. For the CDR3, the DNA is TGTGCCAGCAGTACCGGGGCTGGAAGTGGTGAAGCTTTCTTT.

The chain couples TRBV12-3 or TRBV12-4 to TRBJ2-1; 8 nucleotides match TRBD1. J lost 5 bases, V lost 6 bases, and 3 bases had no gene match. CDR3 length: 13 amino acids. CDR3 sequence: CASRVTGDNEQFF. CDR3 in DNA: TGTGCCAGCAGGGTGACAGGGGACAATGAGCAGTTCTTC.

This sequence joins TRBV25-1 and TRBJ1-1, with D possibly TRBD1 on 5 matching bases. Germline lookup yields CDR1 MGHDK and CDR2 SYGVNS. Trimming took 7 bases from V and 11 from J, leaving 23 bases between them. The CDR3 has 14 amino acids. The CDR3 spells CASNTDSDTSEAFF. For the CDR3, the DNA is TGTGCCAGCAACACCGACAGTGATACTTCGGAGGCTTTCTTT.

Concerning this clonotype itself: A junction end diverges from the germline sequence, so it may reflect a read error. This chain connects TRBV27 to TRBJ1-2; the D is unclear. Germline loops: CDR1 MNHEY, CDR2 SMNVEV (reference sequence). This CDR3 is built from 12 residues. Here the CDR3 reads CASSGRGYGYAF. As DNA, the CDR3 is TGTGCCAGCAGCGGCAGAGGATATGGCTACGCCTTC.

A few counts support this clonotype. The junction shows a germline mismatch at one end, possibly a read error. The chain is built from TRBV6-2 or TRBV6-3 and TRBJ2-7; D gene unclear. The CDR3 is 8 amino acids. The germline V gene encodes CDR1 MNHEY and CDR2 SVGEGT. Here the CDR3 reads CARSEEYF. DNA for the CDR3: TGTGCCAGGTCCGAGGAGTACTTC.

This clonotype has more than one count but fewer than ten. The gene calls are TRBV7-6 and TRBJ2-6; perhaps D is TRBD1 or TRBD2 (5 bases each). The CDR3 runs to 19 residues. Deletions cut 5 bases from V and 2 bases from J, with 22 bases between. The germline CDR1 and CDR2 sequences are SGHVS and FNYEAQ. In DNA, the CDR3 is TGTGCCAGCAGCGGCCGGGACCGCACCTATCTGCCTGGGGCCAACGTCCTGACTTTC. Translating it yields CASSGRDRTYLPGANVLTF. Looking up the rest from reference TRBV7-6 and TRBJ2-6 gives the full variable domain: GAGVSQSPRYKVTKRGQDVALRCDPISGHVSLYWYRQALGQGPEFLTYFNYEAQQDKSGLPNDRFSAERPEGSISTLTIQRTEQRDSAMYRCASSGRDRTYLPGANVLTFGAGSRLTVL.